This T cell receptor (beta chain) was sequenced for a study of blood T cell repertoires in COVID-19. Study summary: Acute and convalescent COVID-19 samples came from the United States, Italy and Spain. In each case, the material was cDNA or gDNA derived from T cells, B-cell-depleted T cells, or PBMCs.

In the original workflow: Researchers report that nucleated cell counts were estimated from reference gene primer amplification. Only in-frame clones appear in the TCRdb table, and some are missing; sequencing was by immunoSEQ multiplex PCR. That table is the source of V, J and clone size, and D and trimming were worked out from the DNA. Here the sample spans more than 20,000 clones, around 82% being singletons. The CDR3 extends over 17 amino acids. V was shortened by 5 bases and J by 0 bases, with 17 bases between the two germline ends. CDR1 is MNHEY, CDR2 SMNVEV, per germline (reference sequence). The clonotype was recovered from a man between 60 and 70 years old with active COVID-19. Sequenced input: peripheral blood. This chain connects TRBV27 to TRBJ1-5; D might be TRBD1 (5 bases). CDR3 amino acids: CASSPIGGLFSNQPQHF. The CDR3 DNA follows: TGTGCCAGCAGTCCCATTGGGGGGTTGTTTAGCAATCAGCCCCAGCATTTT.